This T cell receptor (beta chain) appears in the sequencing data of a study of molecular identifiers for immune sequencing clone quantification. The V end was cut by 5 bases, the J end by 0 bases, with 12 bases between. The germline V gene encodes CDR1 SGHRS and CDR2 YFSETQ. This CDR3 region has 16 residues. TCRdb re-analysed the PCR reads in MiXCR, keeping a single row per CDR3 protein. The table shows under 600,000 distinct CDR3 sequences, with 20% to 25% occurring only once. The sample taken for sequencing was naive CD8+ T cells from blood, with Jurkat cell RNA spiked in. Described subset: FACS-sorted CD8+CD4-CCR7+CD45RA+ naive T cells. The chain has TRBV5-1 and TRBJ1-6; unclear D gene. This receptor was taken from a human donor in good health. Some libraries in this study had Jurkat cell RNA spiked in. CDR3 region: CASSDLSSSYNSPLHF. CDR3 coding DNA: TGCGCCAGCAGTGACTTGTCCTCCTCCTATAATTCACCCCTCCACTTT.